A selection of T cell receptor beta chains follows, all from one sample in a study of cytomegalovirus exposure and HLA in healthy donors. The assay was immunoSEQ multiplex PCR, and TCRdb's table has in-frame clones only and misses some. The sample has about 180,000 clones, over 70% seen once. Specimen: PBMCs. All receptors derive from a man in his forties in good health and CMV-seronegative. Each CDR3 is given with its conserved first and last residue. The order of the fields is J gene, clone size, D gene, V gene, CDR3 protein, CDR3 DNA. A D gene is named only where the DNA matches it firmly. The size entry is marked missing in some rows and otherwise reads once, few, many or a size class.

j_gene: TRBJ2-2
abundance: -
d_gene: TRBD2
v_gene: TRBV4-1
CDR3aa: CASSRGLARTGELFF
CDR3nt: TGCGCCAGCAGCCGAGGACTAGCGAGGACCGGGGAGCTGTTTTTT

j_gene: TRBJ1-2
abundance: -
d_gene: TRBD1
v_gene: TRBV29-1
CDR3aa: CSAVTGQFYGYTF
CDR3nt: TGCAGCGCAGTTACGGGACAGTTCTATGGCTACACCTTC

j_gene: TRBJ1-2
abundance: -
d_gene: -
v_gene: TRBV5-1
CDR3aa: CASSLASPGGYGYTF
CDR3nt: TGCGCCAGCAGCTTGGCCTCGCCAGGTGGTTATGGCTACACCTTC

j_gene: TRBJ2-1
abundance: -
d_gene: -
v_gene: TRBV11-3
CDR3aa: CASSRRLGLGNEQFF
CDR3nt: TGTGCCAGCAGTCGGAGACTAGGCCTGGGCAATGAGCAGTTCTTC

j_gene: TRBJ1-1
abundance: -
d_gene: TRBD1
v_gene: TRBV2
CDR3aa: CASSGGQGRGNTEAFF
CDR3nt: TGTGCCAGCAGTGGAGGACAGGGTCGGGGCAACACTGAAGCTTTCTTT

j_gene: TRBJ2-7
abundance: -
d_gene: TRBD1
v_gene: TRBV19
CDR3aa: CASSKLGTGVEQYF
CDR3nt: TGTGCCAGTAGTAAGCTGGGGACAGGGGTCGAGCAGTACTTC

j_gene: TRBJ2-1
abundance: -
d_gene: -
v_gene: TRBV30
CDR3aa: CAWSVRDGSSYNEQFF
CDR3nt: TGTGCCTGGAGTGTCCGGGACGGGAGCTCCTACAATGAGCAGTTCTTC

j_gene: TRBJ1-3
abundance: -
d_gene: -
v_gene: TRBV29-1
CDR3aa: CSVGASTFSGNTIYF
CDR3nt: TGCAGCGTTGGGGCCAGTACCTTCTCTGGAAACACCATATATTTT

j_gene: TRBJ1-1
abundance: -
d_gene: TRBD1
v_gene: TRBV25-1
CDR3aa: CASRNAGGGREAFF
CDR3nt: TGTGCCAGCAGAAATGCAGGGGGAGGCCGGGAAGCTTTCTTT

j_gene: TRBJ2-7
abundance: -
d_gene: TRBD2
v_gene: TRBV9
CDR3aa: CASSAGTSGSSEQYF
CDR3nt: TGTGCCAGCAGCGCCGGGACTAGCGGGAGTAGCGAGCAGTACTTC

j_gene: TRBJ1-1
abundance: few
d_gene: TRBD1
v_gene: TRBV7-9
CDR3aa: CASSLDRGRYTEAFF
CDR3nt: TGTGCCAGCAGCTTGGACAGGGGGCGGTACACTGAAGCTTTCTTT

j_gene: TRBJ1-2
abundance: -
d_gene: -
v_gene: TRBV2
CDR3aa: CASSQQGTRSGYTF
CDR3nt: TGTGCCAGCAGCCAACAGGGAACCCGAAGTGGCTACACCTTC

j_gene: TRBJ2-1
abundance: -
d_gene: TRBD2
v_gene: TRBV5-4
CDR3aa: CASSLTLAGYNEQFF
CDR3nt: TGTGCCAGCAGCTTGACACTAGCGGGATACAATGAGCAGTTCTTC

j_gene: TRBJ2-1
abundance: -
d_gene: TRBD2
v_gene: TRBV28
CDR3aa: CASRLAGTQYNEQFF
CDR3nt: TGTGCCAGCAGGTTAGCGGGAACCCAATACAATGAGCAGTTCTTC

j_gene: TRBJ2-7
abundance: -
d_gene: -
v_gene: TRBV21-1
CDR3aa: CASSNPISGPYEQYF
CDR3nt: TGTGCCAGCAGCAACCCGATAAGCGGACCCTACGAGCAGTACTTC

j_gene: TRBJ2-3
abundance: -
d_gene: TRBD2
v_gene: TRBV29-1
CDR3aa: CGGRATDTQYF
CDR3nt: TGCGGCGGGAGGGCCACAGATACGCAGTATTTT